Below are 16 T cell receptor beta chains sequenced from a single sample in a study of early T cells in non-severe SARS-CoV-2 infection. MiXCR was run by TCRdb on the 5' RACE reads, yielding one entry per CDR3 protein. This sample carries tens of thousands of distinct CDR3 sequences, around 4.8% of them seen once, and the ten largest clones take 7.5% to 10%. Material: whole blood. Every receptor here comes from an adult who was a healthcare worker with PCR-confirmed SARS-CoV-2 infection or an uninfected control (not recorded which).

This clonotype was observed a few times. The V gene is TRBV12-3 or TRBV12-4, the J gene TRBJ2-7; the D call may be TRBD1 or TRBD2 (6 bases each). Trimming cost V 5 bases and J 0 bases, with 17 bases left between them. The CDR3 covers 16 residues. CDR3 DNA: TGTGCCAGCAGTGATACAGGGACTTCCATCTCCTACGAGCAGTACTTC. It specifies CASSDTGTSISYEQYF.

This clonotype was seen repeatedly, ten times or more. The gene calls are TRBV12-3 or TRBV12-4 and TRBJ1-4; D unclear. V was clipped by 5 bases and J by 8 bases, with 6 bases between them. The CDR3 sequence is 11 residues long. This CDR3 is CASSLIEKLFF. DNA of the CDR3: TGTGCCAGCAGTCTGATCGAAAAACTGTTTTTT.

This clonotype was recorded many times. As DNA, the CDR3 is TGCAGCGTTGAAGATCCCGGGCTACGGGAATTTTCTGGAAACACCATATATTTT. Amino acids: CSVEDPGLREFSGNTIYF. This chain links TRBV29-1 with TRBJ1-3; D uncertain. V was cut by 0 bases and J by 1 base, with 19 bases left in between. Germline-derived CDR1 and CDR2 are SQVTM and ANQGSEA. There are 18 residues in the CDR3. Variable domain in full (rest from reference TRBV29-1 and TRBJ1-3): SAVISQKPSRDICQRGTSLTIQCQVDSQVTMMFWYRQQPGQSLTLIATANQGSEATYESGFVIDKFPISRPNLTFSTLTVSNMSPEDSSIYLCSVEDPGLREFSGNTIYFGEGSWLTVV.

This clonotype has only a few counts. V is TRBV7-2 and J is TRBJ2-3, with TRBD2 identical over 8 bases. The V and J ends lost 2 bases and 1 base, in that order; junction bases with no gene match: 8. This CDR3 has 17 residues. Germline-derived CDR1 and CDR2 are SGHTA and FQGNSA. Here the CDR3 reads CASSLSSGGHRTDTQYF. CDR3 sequence (DNA): TGTGCCAGCAGCTTATCAAGCGGGGGCCACCGCACAGATACGCAGTATTTT. Complete variable domain (other parts from reference TRBV7-2 and TRBJ2-3): GAGVSQSPSNKVTEKGKDVELRCDPISGHTALYWYRQSLGQGLEFLIYFQGNSAPDKSGLPSDRFSAERTGGSVSTLTIQRTQQEDSAVYLCASSLSSGGHRTDTQYFGPGTRLTVL.

The sample holds a few counts of this clonotype. The V and J genes are TRBV7-9 and TRBJ1-4, with D tentatively TRBD1 (5 bases). Trimming pared 5 bases from V and 0 bases from J, leaving 13 bases between. This CDR3 has 16 residues. The germline V gene has CDR1 SEHNR and CDR2 FQNEAQ (reference sequence). The DNA of the CDR3 is TGTGCCAGCAGCCTCCTGGGGGGTGCAACTAATGAAAAACTGTTTTTT. It is translated as CASSLLGGATNEKLFF.

This clonotype was counted ten times or more. The chain carries TRBV29-1 and TRBJ2-7; maybe TRBD1 (8 bases). With 3 bases removed from V and 1 base from J, the gap between germline ends came to 13 bases. In germline, CDR1 is SQVTM, CDR2 ANQGSEA. This CDR3 comprises 14 residues. CDR3 in amino acids: CSVDGQGGSYEQYF. DNA for the CDR3: TGCAGCGTTGACGGACAGGGAGGGTCCTACGAGCAGTACTTC.

In this sample, this clonotype turned up many times. The V gene is TRBV4-2, the J gene TRBJ2-4; D ambiguous. The CDR3 totals 12 residues. V was trimmed by 0 bases and J by 9 bases, leaving 6 bases between them. Germline assignment: CDR1 LGHNA and CDR2 YNFKEQ. This chain's CDR3 is CASSQDLVIQYF. The CDR3 DNA sequence: TGTGCCAGCAGCCAAGATCTGGTCATTCAGTACTTC.

The table lists this clonotype with a few counts. The chain recombines TRBV7-2 with TRBJ2-5, with 10 positions matching TRBD2. CDR1 and CDR2 from the germline V gene are SGHTA and FQGNSA. This CDR3 has 16 amino acids. J was trimmed by 0 bases and V by 5 bases; bases with no gene match: 6. The CDR3 is CASSLRTSGYQETQYF. The CDR3 DNA follows: TGTGCCAGCAGCCTACGGACTAGCGGATACCAAGAGACCCAGTACTTC.

At least ten counts were recorded for this clonotype. This chain connects TRBV5-1 to TRBJ2-7; tentative D call: TRBD1 (6 bases). Germline V CDR1 and CDR2: SGHRS, YFSETQ. This CDR3 contains 13 residues. The germline V and J ends were trimmed by 1 base and 5 bases, with 10 bases remaining between them. CDR3 amino acids: CASSLSQGNEQYF. CDR3 coding DNA: TGCGCCAGCAGCTTGAGCCAGGGGAACGAGCAGTACTTC.

This clonotype was recorded at least ten times. CDR3 bases: TGTGCCAGTAGTATCTACAGGTTCCATGGCTACACCTTC. Protein product: CASSIYRFHGYTF. The rearrangement links TRBV19 to TRBJ1-2; perhaps TRBD1 as D (5 bases). V lost 3 bases to trimming and J lost 6 bases, with 11 bases between them. Germline CDR1 LNHDA, CDR2 SQIVND (reference sequence). The CDR3 is made up of 13 amino acids.

This clonotype was detected ten times or more. CDR3 residues: CASSQPLTGDPTDTQYF. The CDR3 bases are TGTGCCAGCAGTCAACCTTTGACAGGGGATCCCACAGATACGCAGTATTTT. This rearrangement joins TRBV28 to TRBJ2-3, with TRBD1 identical over 8 bases. V dropped 5 bases and J dropped 2; count of bases not matched to a gene: 12. The length of the CDR3 is 17 residues. The germline CDR1 and CDR2 sequences are MDHEN and SYDVKM.

This clonotype was found many times. The CDR3 sequence is CASSSRQGLTYEQYF. In nucleotides, the CDR3 is TGTGCCAGCAGTTCCCGACAGGGACTTACCTACGAGCAGTACTTC. The rearrangement joins TRBV25-1 to TRBJ2-7; D is possibly TRBD1 (7 bases). Deletions cut 5 bases from V and 2 bases from J, with 16 bases between. The CDR3 covers 15 residues. Germline CDR1 and CDR2: MGHDK and SYGVNS.

This clonotype was seen repeatedly, ten times or more. The V gene is TRBV7-6, the J gene TRBJ2-3; 12 nucleotides line up with TRBD2. After removal of 4 bases from V and 3 bases from J, the junction contained 5 bases not matched to a gene. Germline CDR1 reads SGHVS; CDR2 reads FNYEAQ. CDR3 length: 16 amino acids. DNA for the CDR3: TGTGCCAGCAGCTCGAAACTAGCGGGGGGAACAGATACGCAGTATTTT. It translates to CASSSKLAGGTDTQYF.

This clonotype was counted many times. The chain has TRBV7-8 and TRBJ2-7, with TRBD1 identical over 7 bases. Germline assignment: CDR1 SGHVS and CDR2 FQNEAQ. This CDR3 has 18 amino acids. The ends lost 2 bases at V and 1 base at J; junction bases unmatched: 14. The DNA of the CDR3 is TGTGCCAGCAGCTTATTCATGATAGGGACAGACATTTCCTACGAGCAGTACTTC. Translated, it gives CASSLFMIGTDISYEQYF.

This chain connects TRBV7-3 to TRBJ2-1; 8 bases align to TRBD2. V gave up 2 bases and J gave up 0 bases; unmatched junction bases: 12. This CDR3 is built from 19 residues. Germline V gene data show CDR1 as SGHTA and CDR2 as FQGTGA. CDR3 residues: CASSLDSAGASTSYNEQFF. Here the CDR3 DNA reads TGTGCCAGCAGCTTAGACTCAGCGGGGGCCTCTACCTCCTACAATGAGCAGTTCTTC.

This clonotype was counted ten times or more. This chain uses TRBV6-2 or TRBV6-3 with TRBJ1-5, with D maybe TRBD1 (5 bases). This CDR3 spans 14 amino acids. Germline lookup yields CDR1 MNHEY and CDR2 SVGEGT. V lost 4 bases, J lost 3 bases, and 10 bases lay in between. DNA for the CDR3: TGTGCCAGCAGTTCCCGACAGCCCAATCAGCCCCAGCATTTT. Translation: CASSSRQPNQPQHF.